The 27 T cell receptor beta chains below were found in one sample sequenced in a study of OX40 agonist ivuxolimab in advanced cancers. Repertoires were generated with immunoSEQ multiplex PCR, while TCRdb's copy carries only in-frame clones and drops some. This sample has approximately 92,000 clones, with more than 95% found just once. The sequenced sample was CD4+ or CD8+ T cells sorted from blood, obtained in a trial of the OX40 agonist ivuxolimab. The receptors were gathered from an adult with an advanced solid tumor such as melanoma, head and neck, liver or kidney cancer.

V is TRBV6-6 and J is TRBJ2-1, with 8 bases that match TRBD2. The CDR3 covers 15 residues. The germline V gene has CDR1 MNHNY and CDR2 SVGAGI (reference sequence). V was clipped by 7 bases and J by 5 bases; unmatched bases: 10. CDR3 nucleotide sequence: TGTGCCAGCATCAACGGGGGGGGGCCTGACAATGAGCAGTTCTTC. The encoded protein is CASINGGGPDNEQFF.

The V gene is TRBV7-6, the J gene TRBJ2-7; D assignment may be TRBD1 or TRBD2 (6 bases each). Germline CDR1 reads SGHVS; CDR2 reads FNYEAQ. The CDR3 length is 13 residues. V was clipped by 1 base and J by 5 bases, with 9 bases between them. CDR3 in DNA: TGTGCCAGCAGCTTAGGGGGGGCGGACGAGCAGTACTTC. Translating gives CASSLGGADEQYF.

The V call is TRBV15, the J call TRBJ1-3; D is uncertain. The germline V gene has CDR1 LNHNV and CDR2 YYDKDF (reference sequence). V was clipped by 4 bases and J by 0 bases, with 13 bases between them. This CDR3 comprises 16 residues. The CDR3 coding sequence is TGTGCCACCAGCATCGGGCCAGGACGCTCTGGAAACACCATATATTTT. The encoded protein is CATSIGPGRSGNTIYF.

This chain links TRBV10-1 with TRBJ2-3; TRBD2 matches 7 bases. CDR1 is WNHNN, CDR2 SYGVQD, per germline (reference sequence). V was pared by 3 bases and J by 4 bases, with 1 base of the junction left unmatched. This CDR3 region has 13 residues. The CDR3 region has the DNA TGCGCCAGCAGTGAAGGACTAGCAGATACGCAGTATTTT. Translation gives CASSEGLADTQYF.

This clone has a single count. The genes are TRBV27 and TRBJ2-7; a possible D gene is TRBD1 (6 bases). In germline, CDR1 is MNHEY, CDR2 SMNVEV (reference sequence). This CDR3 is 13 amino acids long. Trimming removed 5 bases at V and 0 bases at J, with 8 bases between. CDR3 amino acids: CASSPQGSYEQYF. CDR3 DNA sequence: TGTGCCAGCAGTCCACAGGGCTCCTACGAGCAGTACTTC.

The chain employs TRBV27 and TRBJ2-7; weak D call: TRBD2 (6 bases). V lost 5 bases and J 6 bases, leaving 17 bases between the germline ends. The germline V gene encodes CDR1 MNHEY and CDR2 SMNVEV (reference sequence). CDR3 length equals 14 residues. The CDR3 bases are TGTGCCAGCAGTCCGGGAGAAATGTGGGCCGAGCAGTACTTC. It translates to CASSPGEMWAEQYF.

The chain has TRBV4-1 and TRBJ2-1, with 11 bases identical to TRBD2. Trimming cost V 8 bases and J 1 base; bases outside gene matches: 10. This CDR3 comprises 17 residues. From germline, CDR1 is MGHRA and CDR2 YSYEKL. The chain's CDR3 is CASRTPPSGGSYNEQFF. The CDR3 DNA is TGCGCCAGCCGTACCCCTCCTAGCGGGGGGTCCTACAATGAGCAGTTCTTC.

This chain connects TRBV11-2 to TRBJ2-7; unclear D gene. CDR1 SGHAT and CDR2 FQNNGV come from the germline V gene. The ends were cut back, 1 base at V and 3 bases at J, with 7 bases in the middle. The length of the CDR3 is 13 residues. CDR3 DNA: TGTGCCAGCAGCTTAGTAATCCACTACGAGCAGTACTTC. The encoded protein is CASSLVIHYEQYF.

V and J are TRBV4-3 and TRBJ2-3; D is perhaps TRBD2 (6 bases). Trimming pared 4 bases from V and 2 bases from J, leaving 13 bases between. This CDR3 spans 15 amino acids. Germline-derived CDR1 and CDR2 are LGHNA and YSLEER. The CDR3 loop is CASSPSGENTDTQYF. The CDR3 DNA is TGCGCCAGCAGCCCCTCGGGGGAAAACACAGATACGCAGTATTTT.

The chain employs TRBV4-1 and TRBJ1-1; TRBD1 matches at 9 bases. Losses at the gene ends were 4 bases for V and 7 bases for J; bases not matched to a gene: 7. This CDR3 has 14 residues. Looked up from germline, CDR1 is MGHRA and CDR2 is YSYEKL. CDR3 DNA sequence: TGCGCCAGCAGCCCCCCGGGACAGGGAGATGAAGCTTTCTTT. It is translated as CASSPPGQGDEAFF.

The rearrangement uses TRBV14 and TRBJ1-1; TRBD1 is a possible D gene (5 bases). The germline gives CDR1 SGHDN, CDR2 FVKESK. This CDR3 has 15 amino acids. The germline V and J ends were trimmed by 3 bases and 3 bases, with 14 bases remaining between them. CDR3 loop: CASSQWRGGDTEAFF. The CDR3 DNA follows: TGTGCCAGCAGCCAGTGGAGGGGAGGGGACACTGAAGCTTTCTTT. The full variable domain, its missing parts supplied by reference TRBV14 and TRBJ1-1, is EAGVTQFPSHSVIEKGQTVTLRCDPISGHDNLYWYRRVMGKEIKFLLHFVKESKQDESGMPNNRFLAERTGGTYSTLKVQPAELEDSGVYFCASSQWRGGDTEAFFGQGTRLTVV.

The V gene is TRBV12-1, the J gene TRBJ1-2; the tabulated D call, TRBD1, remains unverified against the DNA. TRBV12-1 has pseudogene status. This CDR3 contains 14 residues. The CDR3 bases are TGTGCCAGCAGCTTTGACAGGGGGGTCTATGGCTACACCTTC. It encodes CASSFDRGVYGYTF.

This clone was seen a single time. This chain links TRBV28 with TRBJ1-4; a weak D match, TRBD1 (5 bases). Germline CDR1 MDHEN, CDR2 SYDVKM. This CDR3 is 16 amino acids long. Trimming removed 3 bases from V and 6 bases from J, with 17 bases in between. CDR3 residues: CASSLGVGVRDEKLFF. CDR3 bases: TGTGCCAGCAGTTTGGGTGTAGGGGTTCGGGATGAAAAACTGTTTTTT.

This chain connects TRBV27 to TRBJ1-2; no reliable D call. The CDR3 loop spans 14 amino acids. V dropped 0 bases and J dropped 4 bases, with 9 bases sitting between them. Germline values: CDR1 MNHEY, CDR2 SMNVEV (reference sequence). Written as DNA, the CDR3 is TGTGCCAGCAGTTTATCGATAGAGGTCTATGGCTACACCTTC. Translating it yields CASSLSIEVYGYTF.

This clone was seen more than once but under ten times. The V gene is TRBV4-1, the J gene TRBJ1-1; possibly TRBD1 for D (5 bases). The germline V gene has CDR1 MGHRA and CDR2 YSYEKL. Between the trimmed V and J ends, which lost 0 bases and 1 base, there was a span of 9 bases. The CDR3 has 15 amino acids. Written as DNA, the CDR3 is TGCGCCAGCAGCCAAGATTGGACACCGAACACTGAAGCTTTCTTT. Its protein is CASSQDWTPNTEAFF.

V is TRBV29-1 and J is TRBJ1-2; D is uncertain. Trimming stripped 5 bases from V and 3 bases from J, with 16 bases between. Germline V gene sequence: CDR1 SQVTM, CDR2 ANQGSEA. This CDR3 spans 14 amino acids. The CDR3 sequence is CSVRDPFAHYGYTF. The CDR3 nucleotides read TGCAGCGTTCGCGACCCCTTCGCCCACTATGGCTACACCTTC.

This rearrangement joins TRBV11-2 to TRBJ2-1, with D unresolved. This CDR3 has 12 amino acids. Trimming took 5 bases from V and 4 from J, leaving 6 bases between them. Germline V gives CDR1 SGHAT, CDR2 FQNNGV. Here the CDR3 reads CASSPTYNEQFF. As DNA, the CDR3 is TGTGCCAGCAGCCCAACATACAATGAGCAGTTCTTC.

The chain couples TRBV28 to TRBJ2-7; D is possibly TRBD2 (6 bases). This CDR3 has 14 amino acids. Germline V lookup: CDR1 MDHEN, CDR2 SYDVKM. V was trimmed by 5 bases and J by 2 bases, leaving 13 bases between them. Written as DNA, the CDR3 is TGTGCCAGCAGTCGGCGTACTAGCCCCTACGAGCAGTACTTC. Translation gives CASSRRTSPYEQYF.

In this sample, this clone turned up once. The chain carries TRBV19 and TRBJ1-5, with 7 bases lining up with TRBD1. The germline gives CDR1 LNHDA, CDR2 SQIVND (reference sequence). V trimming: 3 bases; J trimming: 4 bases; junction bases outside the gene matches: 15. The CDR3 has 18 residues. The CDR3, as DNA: TGTGCCAGTAGTATGGGGGCGACAGGGAGGTCCCTAAATCAGCCCCAGCATTTT. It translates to CASSMGATGRSLNQPQHF.

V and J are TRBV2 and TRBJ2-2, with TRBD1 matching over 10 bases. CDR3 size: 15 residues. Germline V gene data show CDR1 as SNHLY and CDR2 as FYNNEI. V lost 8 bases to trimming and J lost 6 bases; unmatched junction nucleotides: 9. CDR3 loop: CASGGQGGFSGELFF. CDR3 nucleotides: TGTGCCAGCGGAGGACAGGGGGGTTTTTCCGGGGAGCTGTTTTTT.

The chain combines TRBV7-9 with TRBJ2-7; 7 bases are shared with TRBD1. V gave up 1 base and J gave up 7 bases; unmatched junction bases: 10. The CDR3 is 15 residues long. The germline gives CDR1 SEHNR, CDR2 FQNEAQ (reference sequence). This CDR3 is CASSLGPTGPGEQYF. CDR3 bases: TGTGCCAGCAGCTTAGGTCCGACAGGGCCGGGGGAGCAGTACTTC.

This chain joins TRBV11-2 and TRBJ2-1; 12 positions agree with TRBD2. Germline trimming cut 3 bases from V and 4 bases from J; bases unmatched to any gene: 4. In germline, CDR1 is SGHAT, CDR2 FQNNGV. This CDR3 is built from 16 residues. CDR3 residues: CASSFGLAGSYNEQFF. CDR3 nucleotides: TGTGCCAGCAGCTTTGGACTAGCGGGGAGTTACAATGAGCAGTTCTTC.

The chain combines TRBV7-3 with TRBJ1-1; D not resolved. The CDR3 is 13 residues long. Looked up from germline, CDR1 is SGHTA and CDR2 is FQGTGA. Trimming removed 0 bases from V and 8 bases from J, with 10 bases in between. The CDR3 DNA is TGTGCCAGCAGCTTAACCGCGGGCGCAGAAGCTTTCTTT. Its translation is CASSLTAGAEAFF.

The CDR3 sequence: CASSLVRGTNEKLFF. CDR3 coding DNA: TGTGCCAGCAGCCTCGTACGGGGTACTAATGAAAAACTGTTTTTT. V usage is TRBV11-2 and J usage is TRBJ1-4; no definite D call. The CDR3 runs 15 residues. CDR1 and CDR2 (germline): SGHAT, FQNNGV. Trimming shortened V by 5 bases and J by 2 bases, and 12 bases separated the two germline ends.

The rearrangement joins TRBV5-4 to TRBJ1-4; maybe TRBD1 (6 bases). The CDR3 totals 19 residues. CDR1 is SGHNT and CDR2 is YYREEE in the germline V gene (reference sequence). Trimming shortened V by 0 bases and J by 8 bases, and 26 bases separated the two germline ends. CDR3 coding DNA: TGTGCCAGCAGCTTGGAAGGGGGGCGCCCAGTTGGGAGGGGAGAAAAACTGTTTTTT. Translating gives CASSLEGGRPVGRGEKLFF.

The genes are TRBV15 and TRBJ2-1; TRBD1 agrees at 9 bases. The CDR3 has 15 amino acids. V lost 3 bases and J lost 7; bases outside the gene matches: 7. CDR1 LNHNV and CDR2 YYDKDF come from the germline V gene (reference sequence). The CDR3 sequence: CATSRVPGQGNEQFF. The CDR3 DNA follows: TGTGCCACCAGCAGGGTTCCGGGACAGGGAAATGAGCAGTTCTTC.

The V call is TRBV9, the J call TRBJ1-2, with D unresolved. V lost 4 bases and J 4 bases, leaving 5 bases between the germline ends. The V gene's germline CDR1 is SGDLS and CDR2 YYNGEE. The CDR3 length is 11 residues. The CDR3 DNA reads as TGTGCCAGCAGCCTGTTCTATGGCTACACCTTC. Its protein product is CASSLFYGYTF.